This TCR beta chain comes out of a study of Ad26.COV2.S vaccination and SARS-CoV-2 variants. Germline loops: CDR1 SEHNR, CDR2 FQNEAQ (reference sequence). This CDR3 spans 16 amino acids. V shed 5 bases and J shed 0 bases, with 17 bases lying between them. The assay was immunoSEQ multiplex PCR, and TCRdb's table has in-frame clones only and misses some. The table records fewer than 500,000 clones, roughly nine tenths of them present only once. The treatment was: 15 to 20 received Ad26.COV2.S at low or high dose, single or two shots; roughly 5 received placebo; per-sample allocation not given. Repertoires come from day 63 after the first vaccine or placebo injection. Cohort 1b enrolled adults aged 18-55 years in Boston.

The starting material was peripheral blood, obtained in a trial of Ad26.COV2.S vaccine versus placebo. This sequence originates from a person aged 18 to 65 who received the Ad26.COV2.S COVID-19 vaccine or a placebo. The rearrangement links TRBV7-9 to TRBJ2-7; D is possibly TRBD1 or TRBD2 (6 bases each). This CDR3 is CASSTHREALSYEQYF. The CDR3 DNA reads TGTGCCAGCAGCACGCACAGGGAGGCCCTCTCCTACGAGCAGTACTTC.